A single sample is the source of the 22 T cell receptor beta chains below, sequenced in a study of shared clonotypes between healthy human individuals. TCRdb's table, derived via immunoSEQ multiplex PCR, lists solely in-frame clones and lacks some. This table holds over 1.4 million clones, roughly 96% found once. The sequencing input was naive CD4+ T cells sorted from blood. Described subset: CD45RA+ positively selected. The receptor source for this set is a young man in good health.

The chain links TRBV5-1 to TRBJ2-1, with 8 nucleotides matching TRBD2. CDR1 is SGHRS and CDR2 is YFSETQ in the germline V gene. With 4 bases clipped from V and 7 bases from J, the junction kept 10 bases outside the gene matches. The CDR3 is 15 amino acids. Here the CDR3 reads CASSGGTSKYNEQFF. Written as DNA, the CDR3 is TGCGCCAGCAGCGGGGGGACTAGTAAGTATAATGAGCAGTTCTTC.

This chain's CDR3 is CAISRDRFNTEAFF. The CDR3 bases are TGTGCCATCAGCCGGGACCGTTTCAACACTGAAGCTTTCTTT. The rearrangement joins TRBV10-3 to TRBJ1-1, with D possibly matching TRBD1 (5 bases). This CDR3 contains 14 residues. Trimming removed 6 bases at V and 2 bases at J, with 13 bases between. The V gene's germline CDR1 is ENHRY and CDR2 SYGVKD.

In this sample, this clone turned up a few times. This sequence joins TRBV19 and TRBJ2-7, with 11 nucleotides matching TRBD2. This CDR3 is 14 amino acids long. Trimming at V came to 6 bases and at J to 5 bases, leaving 6 bases not matched to a gene. CDR1 and CDR2 from the germline V gene are LNHDA and SQIVND (reference sequence). This CDR3 reads CASRPGLAANEQYF. Here the CDR3 DNA reads TGTGCCAGTAGACCGGGACTAGCGGCTAACGAGCAGTACTTC.

This clone came up once. V usage is TRBV14 and J usage is TRBJ2-5; 7 bases are shared with TRBD2. There are 17 residues in the CDR3. Germline assignment: CDR1 SGHDN and CDR2 FVKESK. V lost 0 bases, J lost 5 bases, and 12 bases stayed unmatched. As DNA, the CDR3 is TGTGCCAGCAGCCAAGAGGGGGGGGAGCGGGATAAGGAGACCCAGTACTTC. Translating it yields CASSQEGGERDKETQYF.

The chain combines TRBV6-5 with TRBJ2-1; TRBD2 agrees at 9 bases. The junction had 3 bases not matched to a gene; V was cut back by 0 bases and J by 3 bases. The CDR3 covers 16 residues. Germline-derived CDR1 and CDR2 are MNHEY and SVGAGI. As DNA, the CDR3 is TGTGCCAGCAGTTACTCGAAACTAGCGGGCTACAATGAGCAGTTCTTC. This codes for CASSYSKLAGYNEQFF.

CDR3 nucleotides: TGCGCCAGCAGCTGGGGACAGGGACAAGAGACCCAGTACTTC. This translates into CASSWGQGQETQYF. The V gene is TRBV5-1, the J gene TRBJ2-5; TRBD1 aligns across 9 bases. The V gene end was trimmed by 3 bases and the J gene end by 2 bases; junction bases not matched to a gene: 2. The CDR3 loop spans 14 amino acids. CDR1 is SGHRS, CDR2 YFSETQ, per germline.

This chain joins TRBV5-1 and TRBJ1-1; the D gene is possibly TRBD1 (5 bases). The V gene's germline CDR1 is SGHRS and CDR2 YFSETQ. Trimming cost V 7 bases and J 1 base, with 14 bases left between them. This CDR3 is built from 14 residues. CDR3 in DNA: TGCGCCAGCGGGACCTCTGGGACGAACACTGAAGCTTTCTTT. Its translation is CASGTSGTNTEAFF.

J is TRBJ2-6 and V is TRBV5-1; 9 bases are shared with TRBD1. The CDR3 is 16 amino acids. Germline CDR1 and CDR2: SGHRS and YFSETQ. V lost 5 bases, J lost 3 bases, and 6 bases stayed unmatched. The CDR3 bases are TGCGCCAGCAGAATACAGGGGGCGCTTGGGGCCAACGTCCTGACTTTC. This sequence encodes CASRIQGALGANVLTF.

The chain joins TRBV10-3 to TRBJ1-1; the match to TRBD1 covers 8 bases. This CDR3 is 16 amino acids long. J lost 0 bases, V lost 3 bases, and 6 bases had no gene match. Germline V lookup: CDR1 ENHRY, CDR2 SYGVKD. The CDR3 DNA sequence: TGTGCCATCAGTGACGACAGGGGCCAATTGAACACTGAAGCTTTCTTT. Its protein is CAISDDRGQLNTEAFF.

The chain combines TRBV28 with TRBJ2-3; TRBD2 agrees at 7 bases. CDR3 length equals 17 residues. Germline lookup yields CDR1 MDHEN and CDR2 SYDVKM. The CDR3 spells CAWGSAGVRPSTDTQYF. In DNA, the CDR3 is TGTGCATGGGGATCGGCGGGAGTACGGCCTAGCACAGATACGCAGTATTTT. The whole variable domain, filled in from reference TRBV28 and TRBJ2-3, reads DVKVTQSSRYLVKRTGEKVFLECVQDMDHENMFWYRQDPGLGLRLIYFSYDVKMKEKGDIPEGYSVSREKKERFSLILESASTNQTSMYLCAWGSAGVRPSTDTQYFGPGTRLTVL.

Here the CDR3 reads CASKRRDGGSYEQYF. CDR3 nucleotides: TGTGCCAGCAAACGACGGGACGGAGGTTCCTACGAGCAGTACTTC. This chain links TRBV6-5 with TRBJ2-7; possibly TRBD1 or TRBD2 for D (5 bases each). The germline CDR1 and CDR2 sequences are MNHEY and SVGAGI. The CDR3 has 15 residues. V dropped 7 bases and J dropped 1 base, with 17 bases sitting between them.

The chain uses TRBV7-9 and TRBJ1-1; perhaps TRBD1 as D (5 bases). From germline, CDR1 is SEHNR and CDR2 FQNEAQ (reference sequence). V was clipped by 2 bases and J by 11 bases, with 9 bases between them. The CDR3 is made up of 11 amino acids. The CDR3: CASSLIRDAFF. In nucleotides, the CDR3 is TGTGCCAGCAGCTTAATCCGGGACGCTTTCTTT.

This clone was seen only once. The gene calls are TRBV5-5 and TRBJ2-7, with TRBD2 matching over 9 bases. V shed 2 bases, J shed 6 bases, and the junction held 9 bases outside the gene matches. The CDR3 covers 15 residues. CDR1 SGHKS and CDR2 YYEKEE come from the germline V gene (reference sequence). The CDR3 DNA sequence: TGTGCCAGCAGCTTAGTTCTGGGACTAGCTAGCGAGCAGTACTTC. Translating it yields CASSLVLGLASEQYF.

This clone has only one observation. This chain connects TRBV18 to TRBJ2-7; the match to TRBD1 covers 7 bases. The J segment lost 3 bases and the V segment lost 2 bases, leaving 4 bases of the junction unmatched. The germline V gene has CDR1 KGHSH and CDR2 LQKENI. The CDR3 has 14 residues. The CDR3, as DNA: TGTGCCAGCTCACCATCGGACAGGCTCTACGAGCAGTACTTC. Its protein is CASSPSDRLYEQYF.

For this clone: Other DNA sequences of this sample code for an identical CDR3. The chain employs TRBV30 and TRBJ2-7, with D possibly being TRBD1 (5 bases). Germline assignment: CDR1 GTSNPN and CDR2 SVGIG (reference sequence). The length of the CDR3 is 12 residues. V was shortened by 0 bases and J by 6 bases, with 9 bases between the two germline ends. The CDR3 loop reads CAWSVPRGEQYF. CDR3 in DNA: TGTGCCTGGAGTGTACCTAGGGGCGAGCAGTACTTC.

This clone was observed once. The rearrangement joins TRBV5-4 to TRBJ2-5, with unresolved D. CDR1 is SGHNT and CDR2 is YYREEE in the germline V gene (reference sequence). CDR3 size: 16 residues. Trimming cost V 4 bases and J 1 base, with 17 bases left between them. CDR3 nucleotide sequence: TGTGCCAGCAGCCAAAACATACTGAGAAGCCAAGAGACCCAGTACTTC. This gives the protein CASSQNILRSQETQYF.

The chain is built from TRBV10-1 and TRBJ2-1; D unclear. The CDR3 totals 15 residues. Germline V CDR1 and CDR2: WNHNN, SYGVQD (reference sequence). V was shortened by 6 bases and J by 4 bases, with 16 bases between the two germline ends. CDR3 sequence reads: CASRIIAKLYNEQFF. Here the CDR3 DNA reads TGCGCCAGCAGAATAATAGCAAAGCTTTACAATGAGCAGTTCTTC.

The chain links TRBV27 to TRBJ2-7; TRBD1 matches 7 bases. J gave up 3 bases and V 8 bases, and 7 bases lay outside the gene matches. CDR3 length: 13 residues. Germline V gene sequence: CDR1 MNHEY, CDR2 SMNVEV (reference sequence). The CDR3 reads CASGYRGDYEQYF. The CDR3 nucleotides are TGTGCCAGCGGGTACAGGGGCGACTACGAGCAGTACTTC.

The gene calls are TRBV4-1 and TRBJ2-1; D could derive from TRBD1 or TRBD2 (6 bases each). This CDR3 comprises 19 residues. The germline V gene has CDR1 MGHRA and CDR2 YSYEKL. V lost 2 bases and J 8 bases, leaving 28 bases between the germline ends. Written as DNA, the CDR3 is TGCGCCAGCAGCCAACTACCCTTAATTCCGGGGGCGCCCCGGGATGAGCAGTTCTTC. It encodes CASSQLPLIPGAPRDEQFF.

A remark on this clone: The sample contains more than one DNA sequence encoding this CDR3. This chain connects TRBV9 to TRBJ2-1, with D hard to call. The length of the CDR3 is 11 residues. With 0 bases removed from V and 5 bases from J, the gap between germline ends came to 0 bases. Germline CDR1 SGDLS, CDR2 YYNGEE. The CDR3 loop reads CASSVDNEQFF. DNA for the CDR3: TGTGCCAGCAGCGTAGACAATGAGCAGTTCTTC.

The V call is TRBV10-2, the J call TRBJ2-1, with 11 bases aligning to TRBD2. The CDR3 spans 15 residues. V shed 7 bases and J 4 bases; nucleotides not matched to a gene: 6. In germline, CDR1 is WSHSY, CDR2 SAAADI. CDR3: CASTGTSGDYNEQFF. CDR3 DNA sequence: TGCGCCAGCACCGGGACTAGCGGAGATTACAATGAGCAGTTCTTC.

V usage is TRBV28 and J usage is TRBJ2-1; a possible D gene is TRBD2 (6 bases). Germline V gene lookup returns CDR1 MDHEN and CDR2 SYDVKM. V dropped 5 bases and J dropped 2 bases, with 10 bases sitting between them. There are 14 residues in the CDR3. CDR3 residues: CASSRAGTYNEQFF. For the CDR3, the DNA is TGTGCCAGCAGTAGGGCGGGAACCTACAATGAGCAGTTCTTC. Full variable domain (remainder filled in from reference TRBV28 and TRBJ2-1): DVKVTQSSRYLVKRTGEKVFLECVQDMDHENMFWYRQDPGLGLRLIYFSYDVKMKEKGDIPEGYSVSREKKERFSLILESASTNQTSMYLCASSRAGTYNEQFFGPGTRLTVL.